The 20 T cell receptor beta chains below come from one sample, sequenced in a study of cytomegalovirus exposure and HLA in healthy donors. In the PCR, 60 Vbeta and 13 Jbeta primers were used. The protocol was immunoSEQ multiplex PCR, while the TCRdb copy is restricted to in-frame clones and leaves out a portion. Of 150,000 to 200,000 clones in the sample, approximately 82% were seen once. Sample: PBMCs. The receptors shown here come from a man over 45 in good health and CMV-seropositive.

The chain employs TRBV5-1 and TRBJ1-2; TRBD1 matches at 7 bases. This CDR3 region has 15 residues. V lost 3 bases to trimming and J lost 3 bases; unmatched junction nucleotides: 8. Looked up from germline, CDR1 is SGHRS and CDR2 is YFSETQ. CDR3 protein: CASSSHTGEDYGYTF. The CDR3, as DNA: TGCGCCAGCAGCTCACACACAGGGGAGGACTATGGCTACACCTTC.

The rearrangement uses TRBV6-5 and TRBJ1-1; D uncertain. The CDR3 covers 13 residues. Per germline, CDR1 MNHEY and CDR2 SVGAGI. Trimming left V 4 bases short and J 1 base short, with 7 bases between. CDR3 sequence reads: CASSSTQNTEAFF. The CDR3 bases are TGTGCCAGCAGTTCGACTCAGAACACTGAAGCTTTCTTT.

The V call is TRBV13, the J call TRBJ2-1, with D perhaps TRBD1 (6 bases). Between the trimmed V and J ends, which lost 1 base and 4 bases, there was a span of 8 bases. This CDR3 has 14 amino acids. Germline values: CDR1 PRHDT, CDR2 FYEKMQ (reference sequence). In DNA, the CDR3 is TGTGCCAGCAGCTTAGAACAGGGATACAATGAGCAGTTCTTC. It yields the protein CASSLEQGYNEQFF. The whole variable domain, remainder taken from reference TRBV13 and TRBJ2-1, is AAGVIQSPRHLIKEKRETATLKCYPIPRHDTVYWYQQGPGQDPQFLISFYEKMQSDKGSIPDRFSAQQFSDYHSELNMSSLELGDSALYFCASSLEQGYNEQFFGPGTRLTVL.

The chain has TRBV11-3 and TRBJ2-3, with TRBD2 matching 14 bases. This CDR3 region has 16 residues. The germline CDR1 and CDR2 sequences are SGHNT and YENEEA. With V trimmed by 5 bases and J by 5 bases, 6 bases remained unmatched. The CDR3 DNA follows: TGTGCCAGCAGCCATGGGACTAGCGGGGGAATAGATACGCAGTATTTT. It translates to CASSHGTSGGIDTQYF.

This clone has a handful of counts. The gene calls are TRBV5-6 and TRBJ2-3; a possible D gene is TRBD2 (6 bases). The CDR3 runs 14 residues. The V and J ends lost 0 bases and 1 base respectively, with 6 bases between them. Germline lookup yields CDR1 SGHDT and CDR2 YYEEEE. The CDR3 is CASSLGGGTDTQYF. The DNA for the CDR3 is TGTGCCAGCAGCTTGGGCGGGGGCACAGATACGCAGTATTTT.

The chain recombines TRBV7-9 with TRBJ1-6, with 8 bases aligning to TRBD1. CDR1 is SEHNR and CDR2 is FQNEAQ in the germline V gene (reference sequence). Trimming cost V 7 bases and J 10 bases; bases outside gene matches: 12. The CDR3 is 15 amino acids. The CDR3 spells CASTRDQGAESPLHF. The CDR3, as DNA: TGTGCCAGCACCCGAGACCAGGGGGCCGAGTCACCCCTCCACTTT.

In the case of this clone: The same CDR3 also results from other DNA sequences found in this sample. V gene TRBV7-3 combines with J gene TRBJ1-1, with TRBD1 matching over 7 bases. The CDR3 is 13 residues long. CDR1 is SGHTA and CDR2 is FQGTGA in the germline V gene. Unmatched junction bases numbered 4, after V lost 1 base and J lost 8 bases. Here the CDR3 reads CASSLIDRAEAFF. The CDR3 nucleotides are TGTGCCAGCAGCTTAATAGACAGGGCGGAAGCTTTCTTT.

This rearrangement joins TRBV4-2 to TRBJ2-1; TRBD1 aligns across 9 bases. CDR1 is LGHNA, CDR2 YNFKEQ, per germline. V gave up 0 bases and J gave up 8 bases; unmatched junction bases: 5. This CDR3 spans 15 amino acids. The CDR3 nucleotides read TGTGCCAGCAGCCAAGATAACAGGGGGCAGGATGAGCAGTTCTTC. Translated, it gives CASSQDNRGQDEQFF.

The chain uses TRBV4-2 and TRBJ2-5; possible D gene TRBD1, 6 bases. The CDR3 totals 15 residues. The V end was cut by 0 bases, the J end by 0 bases, with 8 bases between. The germline V gene has CDR1 LGHNA and CDR2 YNFKEQ. This CDR3 reads CASSQEGADQETQYF. CDR3 nucleotides: TGTGCCAGCAGCCAAGAGGGGGCGGACCAAGAGACCCAGTACTTC.

The V gene is TRBV5-4, the J gene TRBJ1-3, with 10 bases that match TRBD1. The V and J ends lost 4 bases and 6 bases, in that order; junction bases with no gene match: 4. Per the germline V gene, CDR1 is SGHNT and CDR2 is YYREEE (reference sequence). There are 14 residues in the CDR3. CDR3 DNA: TGTGCCAGCAGCCCGGACAGGGGGACAAACACCATATATTTT. Its protein is CASSPDRGTNTIYF. Variable domain in full (rest from reference TRBV5-4 and TRBJ1-3): ETGVTQSPTHLIKTRGQQVTLRCSSQSGHNTVSWYQQALGQGPQFIFQYYREEENGRGNFPPRFSGLQFPNYSSELNVNALELDDSALYLCASSPDRGTNTIYFGEGSWLTVV.

The chain combines TRBV2 with TRBJ2-2; 7 positions match TRBD1. Germline CDR1 SNHLY, CDR2 FYNNEI. The CDR3 contains 15 residues. With 4 bases clipped from V and 5 bases from J, the junction kept 7 bases outside the gene matches. The CDR3 reads CASSANRGDTGELFF. In nucleotides, the CDR3 is TGTGCCAGCAGTGCGAACAGGGGCGATACCGGGGAGCTGTTTTTT.

As DNA, the CDR3 is TGCGCCAGCAGCTCCATATTACTAGCGGGGACCCACGATGAGCAGTTCTTC. Translation: CASSSILLAGTHDEQFF. The V call is TRBV5-1, the J call TRBJ2-1; 10 bases match TRBD2. The germline gives CDR1 SGHRS, CDR2 YFSETQ. This CDR3 spans 17 amino acids. The junction had 14 bases not matched to a gene; V was cut back by 3 bases and J by 8 bases.

This clone came up once. The chain combines TRBV27 with TRBJ2-3; D unresolved. V was shortened by 4 bases and J by 7 bases, with 9 bases between the two germline ends. CDR3 length: 12 residues. CDR1 and CDR2 (germline): MNHEY, SMNVEV (reference sequence). The CDR3 DNA reads as TGTGCCAGCAGTTCCGACTCCTATACGCAGTATTTT. It is translated as CASSSDSYTQYF.

The chain links TRBV6-1 to TRBJ2-3; D perhaps matches TRBD1 (6 bases). Germline V CDR1 and CDR2: MNHNS, SASEGT. Trimming took 9 bases from V and 2 from J, leaving 15 bases between them. The CDR3 is 14 residues long. The CDR3 protein is CASFPGHPTDTQYF. The CDR3 DNA follows: TGTGCCAGTTTTCCGGGACATCCCACAGATACGCAGTATTTT.

This chain joins TRBV5-6 and TRBJ2-5, with a possible D match to TRBD2 (6 bases). The germline V gene encodes CDR1 SGHDT and CDR2 YYEEEE. The CDR3 runs 16 residues. Trimming pared 7 bases from V and 4 bases from J, leaving 23 bases between. The CDR3 region is CASFLRGRAVSETQYF. In DNA, the CDR3 is TGTGCCAGCTTTTTGCGGGGCAGGGCGGTTTCAGAGACCCAGTACTTC.

The chain couples TRBV29-1 to TRBJ2-7, with 12 nucleotides matching TRBD1. The CDR3 length is 13 residues. With 4 bases clipped from V and 8 bases from J, the junction kept 6 bases outside the gene matches. CDR1 and CDR2 from the germline V gene are SQVTM and ANQGSEA. The CDR3 sequence: CSVASGQGAKQYV. The CDR3 bases are TGCAGCGTTGCCTCGGGACAGGGGGCGAAGCAGTACGTC.

This chain links TRBV7-9 with TRBJ2-1; TRBD1 aligns across 8 bases. Trimming took 4 bases from V and 6 from J; bases not matched to a gene: 8. Germline lookup yields CDR1 SEHNR and CDR2 FQNEAQ (reference sequence). CDR3 length equals 15 residues. The CDR3 here is CASSSPKGTGNEQFF. The CDR3 DNA follows: TGTGCCAGCAGCTCCCCTAAAGGGACAGGCAATGAGCAGTTCTTC.

This clone was counted between two and nine times. The CDR3 sequence: CASSPGQGYTEAFF. In DNA, the CDR3 is TGCGCCAGCAGTCCGGGACAGGGATATACTGAAGCTTTCTTT. The chain recombines TRBV10-2 with TRBJ1-1; 9 nucleotides align to TRBD1. J gave up 5 bases and V 5 bases, and 6 bases lay outside the gene matches. The germline V gene has CDR1 WSHSY and CDR2 SAAADI. The CDR3 sequence is 14 residues long.

Concerning this clone: The same CDR3 arises from other DNA sequences in this sample as well. V and J are TRBV4-1 and TRBJ1-2, with TRBD1 matching over 7 bases. The ends lost 3 bases at V and 8 bases at J; junction bases unmatched: 12. The CDR3 totals 15 residues. The V gene's germline CDR1 is MGHRA and CDR2 YSYEKL. CDR3: CASSQAWDRGGGYTF. Here the CDR3 DNA reads TGCGCCAGCAGCCAGGCTTGGGACAGAGGAGGGGGCTACACCTTC.

V usage is TRBV18 and J usage is TRBJ1-5; D gene unclear. Trimming took 1 base from V and 2 from J, leaving 9 bases between them. Germline assignment: CDR1 KGHSH and CDR2 LQKENI. The CDR3 runs to 15 residues. CDR3 bases: TGTGCCAGCTCACCACTCCCGGTAGGCAATCAGCCCCAGCATTTT. This translates into CASSPLPVGNQPQHF.